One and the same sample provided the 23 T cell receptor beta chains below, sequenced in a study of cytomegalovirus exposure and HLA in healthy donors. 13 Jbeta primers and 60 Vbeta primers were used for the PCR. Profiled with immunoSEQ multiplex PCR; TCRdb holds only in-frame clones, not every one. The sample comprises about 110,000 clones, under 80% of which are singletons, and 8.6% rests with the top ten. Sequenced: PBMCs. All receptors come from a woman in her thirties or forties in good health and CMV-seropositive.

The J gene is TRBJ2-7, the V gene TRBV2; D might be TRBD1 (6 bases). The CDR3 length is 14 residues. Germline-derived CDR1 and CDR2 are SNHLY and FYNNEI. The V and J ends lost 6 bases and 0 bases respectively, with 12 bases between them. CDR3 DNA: TGTGCCAGCAGATTCGACAGGAGCTCCTACGAGCAGTACTTC. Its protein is CASRFDRSSYEQYF.

CDR3 residues: CASSTGQGTPPTFF. The DNA of the CDR3 is TGCGCCAGCAGCACTGGACAGGGGACCCCTCCGACGTTTTTT. The V call is TRBV5-1, the J call TRBJ2-2; 9 positions match TRBD1. J lost 16 bases, V lost 4 bases, and 14 bases had no gene match. The germline V gene has CDR1 SGHRS and CDR2 YFSETQ. The CDR3 contains 14 residues. The full variable domain, its missing parts supplied by reference TRBV5-1 and TRBJ2-2, is KAGVTQTPRYLIKTRGQQVTLSCSPISGHRSVSWYQQTPGQGLQFLFEYFSETQRNKGNFPGRFSGRQFSNSRSEMNVSTLELGDSALYLCASSTGQGTPPTFFGEGSRLTVL.

The CDR3 region has the DNA TGTGCCAGCTCACCACTTAAACCTCAGGGAAACCAGCCCCAGCATTTT. Its translation is CASSPLKPQGNQPQHF. The chain couples TRBV18 to TRBJ1-5; possibly TRBD1 for D (5 bases). From germline, CDR1 is KGHSH and CDR2 LQKENI. V was trimmed by 1 base and J by 7 bases, leaving 17 bases between them. CDR3 length: 16 residues.

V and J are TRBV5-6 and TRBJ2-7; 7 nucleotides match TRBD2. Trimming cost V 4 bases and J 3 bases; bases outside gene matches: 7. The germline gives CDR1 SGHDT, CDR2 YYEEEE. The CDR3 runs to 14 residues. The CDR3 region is CASSPGLERYEQYF. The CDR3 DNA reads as TGTGCCAGCAGCCCAGGACTAGAGCGCTACGAGCAGTACTTC.

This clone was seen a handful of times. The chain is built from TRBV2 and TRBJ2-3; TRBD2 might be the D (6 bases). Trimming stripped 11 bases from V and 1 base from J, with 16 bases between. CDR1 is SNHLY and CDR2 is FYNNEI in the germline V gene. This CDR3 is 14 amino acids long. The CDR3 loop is CAVPGERGTDTQYF. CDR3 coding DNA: TGTGCCGTCCCCGGCGAGCGGGGCACAGATACGCAGTATTTT.

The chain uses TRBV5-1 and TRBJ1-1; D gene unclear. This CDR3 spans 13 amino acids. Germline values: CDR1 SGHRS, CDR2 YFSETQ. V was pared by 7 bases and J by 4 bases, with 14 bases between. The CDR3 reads CASEGQGGTEAFF. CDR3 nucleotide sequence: TGCGCCAGCGAGGGCCAAGGAGGCACTGAAGCTTTCTTT. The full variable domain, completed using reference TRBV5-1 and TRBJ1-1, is KAGVTQTPRYLIKTRGQQVTLSCSPISGHRSVSWYQQTPGQGLQFLFEYFSETQRNKGNFPGRFSGRQFSNSRSEMNVSTLELGDSALYLCASEGQGGTEAFFGQGTRLTVV.

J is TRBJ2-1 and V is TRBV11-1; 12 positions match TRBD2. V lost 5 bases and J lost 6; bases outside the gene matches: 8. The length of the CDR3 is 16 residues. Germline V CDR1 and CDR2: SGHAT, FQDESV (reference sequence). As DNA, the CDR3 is TGTGCCAGCAGCCCACGACTAGCGGGGGCAGGCAATGAGCAGTTCTTC. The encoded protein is CASSPRLAGAGNEQFF.

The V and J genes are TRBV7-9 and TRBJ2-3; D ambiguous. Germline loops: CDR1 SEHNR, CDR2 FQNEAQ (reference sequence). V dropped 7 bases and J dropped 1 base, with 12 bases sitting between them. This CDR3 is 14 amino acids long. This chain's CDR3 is CASTPAGGTDTQYF. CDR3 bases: TGTGCCAGCACCCCAGCAGGCGGCACAGATACGCAGTATTTT.

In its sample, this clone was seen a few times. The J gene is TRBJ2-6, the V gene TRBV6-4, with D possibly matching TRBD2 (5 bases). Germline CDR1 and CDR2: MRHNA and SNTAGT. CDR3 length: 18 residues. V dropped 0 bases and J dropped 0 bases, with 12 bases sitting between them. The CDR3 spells CASSDSGEGSSGANVLTF. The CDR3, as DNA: TGTGCCAGCAGTGACTCGGGCGAGGGCTCCTCTGGGGCCAACGTCCTGACTTTC.

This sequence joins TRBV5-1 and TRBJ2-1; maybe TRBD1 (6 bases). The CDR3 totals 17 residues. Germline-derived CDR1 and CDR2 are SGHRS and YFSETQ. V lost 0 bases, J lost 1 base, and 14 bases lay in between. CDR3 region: CASSLASRQASYNEQFF. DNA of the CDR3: TGCGCCAGCAGCTTGGCCTCACGACAGGCGTCCTACAATGAGCAGTTCTTC.

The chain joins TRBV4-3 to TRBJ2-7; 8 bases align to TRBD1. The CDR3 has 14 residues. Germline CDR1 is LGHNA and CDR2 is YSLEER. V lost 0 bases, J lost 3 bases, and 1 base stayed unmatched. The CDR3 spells CASSQDRGRYEQYF. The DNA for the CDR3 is TGCGCCAGCAGCCAAGACAGGGGGCGCTACGAGCAGTACTTC.

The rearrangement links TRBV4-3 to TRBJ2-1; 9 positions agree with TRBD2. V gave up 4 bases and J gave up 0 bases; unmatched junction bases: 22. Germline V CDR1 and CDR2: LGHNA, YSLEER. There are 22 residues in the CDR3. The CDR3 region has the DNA TGCGCCAGCAGCCGAATAAGCGGCGGGGGGGCCCCTTCGGCTAGCTCCTACAATGAGCAGTTCTTC. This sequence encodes CASSRISGGGAPSASSYNEQFF.

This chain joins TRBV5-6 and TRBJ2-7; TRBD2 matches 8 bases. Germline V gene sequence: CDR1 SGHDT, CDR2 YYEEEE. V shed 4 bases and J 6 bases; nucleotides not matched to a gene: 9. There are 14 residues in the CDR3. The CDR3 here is CASSLTATSGEQYF. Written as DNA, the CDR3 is TGTGCCAGCAGCCTGACAGCCACTAGCGGCGAGCAGTACTTC.

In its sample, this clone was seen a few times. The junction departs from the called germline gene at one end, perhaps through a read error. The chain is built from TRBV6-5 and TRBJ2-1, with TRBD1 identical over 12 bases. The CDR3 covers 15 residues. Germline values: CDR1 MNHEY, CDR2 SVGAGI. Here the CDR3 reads CASTQTGTGGFEQLF. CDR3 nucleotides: TGTGCCAGCACCCAAACCGGGACAGGGGGCTTTGAGCAGCTCTTC.

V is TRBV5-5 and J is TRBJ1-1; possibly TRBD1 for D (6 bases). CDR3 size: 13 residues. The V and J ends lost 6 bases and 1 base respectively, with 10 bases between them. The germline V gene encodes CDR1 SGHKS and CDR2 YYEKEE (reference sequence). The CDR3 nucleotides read TGTGCCAGCATCGGGGGGCGGAACACTGAAGCTTTCTTT. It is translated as CASIGGRNTEAFF.

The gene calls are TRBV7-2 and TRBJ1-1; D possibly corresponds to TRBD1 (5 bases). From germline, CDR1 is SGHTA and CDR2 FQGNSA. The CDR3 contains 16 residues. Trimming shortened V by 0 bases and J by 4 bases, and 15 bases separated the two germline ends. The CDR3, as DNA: TGTGCCAGCAGCTTAGCCAGTGTTTTTAGGGGCACTGAAGCTTTCTTT. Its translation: CASSLASVFRGTEAFF.

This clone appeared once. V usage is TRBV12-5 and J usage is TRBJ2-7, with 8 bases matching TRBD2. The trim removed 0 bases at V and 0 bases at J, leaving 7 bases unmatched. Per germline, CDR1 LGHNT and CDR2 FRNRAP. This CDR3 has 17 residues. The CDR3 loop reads CASGLVLSGSDSYEQYF. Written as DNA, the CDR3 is TGTGCTAGTGGTTTGGTATTGAGCGGGAGCGACTCCTACGAGCAGTACTTC. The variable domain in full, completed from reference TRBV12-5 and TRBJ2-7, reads DARVTQTPRHKVTEMGQEVTMRCQPILGHNTVFWYRQTMMQGLELLAYFRNRAPLDDSGMPKDRFSAEMPDATLATLKIQPSEPRDSAVYFCASGLVLSGSDSYEQYFGPGTRLTVT.

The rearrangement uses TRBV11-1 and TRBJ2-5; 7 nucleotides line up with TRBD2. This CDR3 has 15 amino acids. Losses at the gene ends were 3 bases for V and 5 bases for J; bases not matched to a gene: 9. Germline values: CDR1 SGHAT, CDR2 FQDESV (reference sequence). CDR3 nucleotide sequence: TGTGCCAGCAGCTTGGGTACCTCGGGAGGCGAGACCCAGTACTTC. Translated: CASSLGTSGGETQYF.

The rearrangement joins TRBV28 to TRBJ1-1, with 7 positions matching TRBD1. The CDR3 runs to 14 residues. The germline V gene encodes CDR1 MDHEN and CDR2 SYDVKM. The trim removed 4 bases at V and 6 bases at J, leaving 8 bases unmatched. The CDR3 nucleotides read TGTGCCAGCAGTTCCCGGACAGGAACCTCTGAAGCTTTCTTT. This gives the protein CASSSRTGTSEAFF.

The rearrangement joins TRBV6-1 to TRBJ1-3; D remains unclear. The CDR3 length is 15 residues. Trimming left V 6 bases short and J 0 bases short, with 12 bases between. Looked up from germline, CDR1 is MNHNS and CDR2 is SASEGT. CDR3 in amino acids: CASSRLQSSGNTIYF. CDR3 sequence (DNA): TGTGCCAGCAGCAGACTTCAGAGCTCTGGAAACACCATATATTTT.

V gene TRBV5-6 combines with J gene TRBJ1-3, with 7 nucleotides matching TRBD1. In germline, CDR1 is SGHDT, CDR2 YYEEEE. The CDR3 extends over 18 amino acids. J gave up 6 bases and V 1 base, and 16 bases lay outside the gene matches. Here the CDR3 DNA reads TGTGCCAGCAGCTTGCGGGTTGTCCGGACAGGCAAATTAAACACCATATATTTT. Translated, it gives CASSLRVVRTGKLNTIYF. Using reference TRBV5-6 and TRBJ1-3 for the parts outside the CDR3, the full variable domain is DAGVTQSPTHLIKTRGQQVTLRCSPKSGHDTVSWYQQALGQGPQFIFQYYEEEERQRGNFPDRFSGHQFPNYSSELNVNALLLGDSALYLCASSLRVVRTGKLNTIYFGEGSWLTVV.

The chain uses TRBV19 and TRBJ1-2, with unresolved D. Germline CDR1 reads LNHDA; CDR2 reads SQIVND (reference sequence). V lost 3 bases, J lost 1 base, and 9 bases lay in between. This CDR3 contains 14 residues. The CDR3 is CASSIGEFNYGYTF. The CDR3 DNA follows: TGTGCCAGTAGTATCGGAGAATTTAACTATGGCTACACCTTC.

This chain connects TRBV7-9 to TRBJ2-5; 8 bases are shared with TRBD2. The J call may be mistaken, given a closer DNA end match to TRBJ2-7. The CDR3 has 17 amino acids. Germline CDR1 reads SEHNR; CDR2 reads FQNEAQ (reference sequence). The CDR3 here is CASSPGTGGGGSYEQYF. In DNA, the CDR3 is TGTGCCAGCAGCCCAGGAACGGGGGGCGGGGGGTCCTACGAGCAGTACTTC.